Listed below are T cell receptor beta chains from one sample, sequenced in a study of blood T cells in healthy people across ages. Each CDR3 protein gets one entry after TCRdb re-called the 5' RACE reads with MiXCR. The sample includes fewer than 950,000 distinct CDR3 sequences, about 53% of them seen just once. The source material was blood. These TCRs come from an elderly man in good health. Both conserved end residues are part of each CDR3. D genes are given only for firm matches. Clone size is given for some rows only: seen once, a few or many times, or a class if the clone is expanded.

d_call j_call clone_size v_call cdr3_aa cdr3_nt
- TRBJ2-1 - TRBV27 CASGTGGGNEQFF TGTGCCAGCGGCACCGGAGGAGGGAATGAGCAGTTCTTC
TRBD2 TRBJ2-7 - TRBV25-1 CASSEETLGTSGGYEQYF TGTGCCAGCAGTGAAGAAACCCTGGGGACTAGCGGTGGTTACGAGCAGTACTTC
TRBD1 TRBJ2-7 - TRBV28 CASSLGGQSYEQYF TGTGCCAGCAGTTTAGGGGGACAGTCCTACGAGCAGTACTTC
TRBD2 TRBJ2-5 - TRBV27 CASRGYLSGSETQYF TGTGCCAGCAGAGGGTATCTTAGCGGGAGCGAGACCCAGTACTTC
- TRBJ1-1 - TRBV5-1 CASSWDESTEAFF TGCGCCAGCAGCTGGGATGAGAGCACTGAAGCTTTCTTT
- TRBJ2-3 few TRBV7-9 CASSLAPSLYAYF TGTGCCAGCAGCTTAGCGCCCTCCCTGTACGCGTATTTT
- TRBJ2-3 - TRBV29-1 CSLAREGTDTQYF TGCAGCCTCGCTAGAGAGGGCACAGATACGCAGTATTTT
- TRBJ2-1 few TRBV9 CASSGGHEQFF TGTGCCAGCAGCGGGGGGCATGAGCAGTTCTTC
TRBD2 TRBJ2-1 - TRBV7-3 CASSLRLAGGPDEQFF TGTGCCAGCAGCTTACGACTAGCGGGAGGGCCGGATGAGCAGTTCTTC
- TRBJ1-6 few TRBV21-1 CASSETSQHNSPLHF TGTGCCAGCAGCGAAACGTCGCAGCATAATTCACCCCTCCACTTT
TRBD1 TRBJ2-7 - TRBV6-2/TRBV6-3 CAGGTGVPYEQYF TGTGCCGGGGGGACAGGGGTCCCCTACGAGCAGTACTTC
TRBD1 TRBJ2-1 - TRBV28 CASSFRAGGRNEQFF TGTGCCAGCAGTTTTAGGGCAGGGGGACGGAATGAGCAGTTCTTC
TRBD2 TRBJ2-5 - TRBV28 CASRRTSGSLGTQYF TGTGCCAGCAGACGGACTAGCGGGAGTTTAGGGACCCAGTACTTC
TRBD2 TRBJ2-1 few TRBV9 CASSVLAGGYNEQFF TGTGCCAGCAGCGTCTTAGCGGGAGGGTACAATGAGCAGTTCTTC
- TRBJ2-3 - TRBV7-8 CASSVTSGVHRYAYF TGTGCCAGCAGCGTAACCAGTGGGGTGCACAGATACGCGTATTTT
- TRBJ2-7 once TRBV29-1 CSVAPGGSEQYF TGCAGCGTGGCCCCAGGAGGGAGCGAGCAGTACTTC
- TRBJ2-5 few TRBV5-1 CASSLSGLAIQETQYF TGCGCCAGCAGCTTGTCCGGGCTAGCGATACAAGAGACCCAGTACTTC
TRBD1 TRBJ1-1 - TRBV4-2 CASSQDQGDTEAFF TGTGCCAGCAGCCAAGATCAGGGGGACACTGAAGCTTTCTTT
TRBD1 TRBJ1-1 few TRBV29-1 CSVDRVNTEAFF TGCAGCGTCGACAGGGTGAACACTGAAGCTTTCTTT
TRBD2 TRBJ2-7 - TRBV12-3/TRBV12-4 CASNKAGGPGEQYF TGTGCCAGCAACAAAGCGGGAGGGCCAGGCGAGCAGTACTTC
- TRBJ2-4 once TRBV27 CASSFYTTGVQYF TGTGCCAGCAGTTTCTACACGACGGGGGTGCAGTACTTC
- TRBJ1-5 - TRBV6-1 CASSEAHRAQPQHF TGTGCCAGCAGTGAAGCGCATAGGGCTCAGCCCCAGCATTTT
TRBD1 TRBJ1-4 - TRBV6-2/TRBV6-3 CASSYGQGVGNEKLFF TGTGCCAGCAGTTACGGACAGGGGGTCGGTAATGAAAAACTGTTTTTT
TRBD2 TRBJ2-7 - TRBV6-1 CASKTTSGDPTYEQYF TGTGCCAGCAAAACGACTAGCGGGGATCCTACCTACGAGCAGTACTTC